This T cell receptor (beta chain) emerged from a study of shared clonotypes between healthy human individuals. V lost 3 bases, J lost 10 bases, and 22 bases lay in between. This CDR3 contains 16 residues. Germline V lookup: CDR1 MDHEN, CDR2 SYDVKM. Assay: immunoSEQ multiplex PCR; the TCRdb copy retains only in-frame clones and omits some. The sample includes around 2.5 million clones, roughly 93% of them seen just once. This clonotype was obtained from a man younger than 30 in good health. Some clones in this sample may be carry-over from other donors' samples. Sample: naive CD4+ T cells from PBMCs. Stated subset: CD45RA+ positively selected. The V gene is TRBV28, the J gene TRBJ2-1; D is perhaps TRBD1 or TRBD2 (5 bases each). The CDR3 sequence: CASSFGVWGSLGEQFF. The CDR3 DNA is TGTGCCAGCAGTTTCGGTGTTTGGGGGTCCCTGGGGGAGCAGTTCTTC.